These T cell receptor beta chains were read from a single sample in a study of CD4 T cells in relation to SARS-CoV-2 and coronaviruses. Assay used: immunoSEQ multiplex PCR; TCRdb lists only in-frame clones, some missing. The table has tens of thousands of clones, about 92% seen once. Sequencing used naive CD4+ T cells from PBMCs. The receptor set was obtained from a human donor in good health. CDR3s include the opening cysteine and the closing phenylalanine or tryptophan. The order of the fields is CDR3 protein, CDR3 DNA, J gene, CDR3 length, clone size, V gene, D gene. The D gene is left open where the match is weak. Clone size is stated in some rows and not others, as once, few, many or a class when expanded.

cdr3_aa: CASSLRPNTEAFF
cdr3_nt: TGTGCCAGCAGCCTGCGACCGAACACTGAAGCTTTCTTT
j_call: TRBJ1-1
cdr3_length: 13
clone_size: NA
v_call: TRBV5-5
d_call: NA

cdr3_aa: CASSDPSGGTYEQYF
cdr3_nt: TGTGCCAGCAGTGACCCTAGCGGGGGGACCTACGAGCAGTACTTC
j_call: TRBJ2-7
cdr3_length: 15
clone_size: NA
v_call: TRBV2
d_call: TRBD2

cdr3_aa: CASSLTLAGGYNEQFF
cdr3_nt: TGTGCCAGCAGCTTAACGCTCGCGGGAGGGTACAATGAGCAGTTCTTC
j_call: TRBJ2-1
cdr3_length: 16
clone_size: NA
v_call: TRBV7-3
d_call: TRBD2

cdr3_aa: CASHRGPGQDFRGEQFF
cdr3_nt: TGTGCCAGTCATCGAGGACCGGGACAGGACTTCCGGGGTGAGCAGTTCTTC
j_call: TRBJ2-1
cdr3_length: 17
clone_size: NA
v_call: TRBV27
d_call: TRBD1

cdr3_aa: CASSQVRPGGAGELFF
cdr3_nt: TGTGCCAGCAGCCAAGTTCGTCCAGGGGGCGCCGGGGAGCTGTTTTTT
j_call: TRBJ2-2
cdr3_length: 16
clone_size: NA
v_call: TRBV3-1/TRBV3-2
d_call: TRBD1

cdr3_aa: CASSLADGTSGRDNEQFF
cdr3_nt: TGTGCCAGCAGCTTAGCGGACGGGACTAGCGGGAGGGACAATGAGCAGTTCTTC
j_call: TRBJ2-1
cdr3_length: 18
clone_size: NA
v_call: TRBV7-6
d_call: TRBD2

cdr3_aa: CATSDRGTLIETQYF
cdr3_nt: TGTGCCACCAGTGATCGGGGCACTTTGATCGAGACCCAGTACTTC
j_call: TRBJ2-5
cdr3_length: 15
clone_size: NA
v_call: TRBV24-1
d_call: NA

cdr3_aa: CASSVALREGSYNEQFF
cdr3_nt: TGTGCCAGCAGCGTAGCTCTAAGGGAGGGCTCCTACAATGAGCAGTTCTTC
j_call: TRBJ2-1
cdr3_length: 17
clone_size: NA
v_call: TRBV9
d_call: TRBD2

cdr3_aa: CASSLPPGGFSYEQYF
cdr3_nt: TGTGCCAGCAGTTTACCCCCGGGAGGCTTCTCCTACGAGCAGTACTTC
j_call: TRBJ2-7
cdr3_length: 16
clone_size: NA
v_call: TRBV28
d_call: TRBD2

cdr3_aa: CASSLGGFATEAFF
cdr3_nt: TGTGCCAGCAGCTTGGGGGGTTTTGCCACTGAAGCTTTCTTT
j_call: TRBJ1-1
cdr3_length: 14
clone_size: few
v_call: TRBV3-1/TRBV3-2
d_call: NA

cdr3_aa: CAWRPGGFTDTQYF
cdr3_nt: TGTGCCTGGAGGCCGGGGGGGTTCACAGATACGCAGTATTTT
j_call: TRBJ2-3
cdr3_length: 14
clone_size: NA
v_call: TRBV30
d_call: TRBD2

cdr3_aa: CASSFPDHAYNSPLHF
cdr3_nt: TGTGCCAGCAGTTTCCCTGACCACGCCTATAATTCACCCCTCCACTTT
j_call: TRBJ1-6
cdr3_length: 16
clone_size: NA
v_call: TRBV28
d_call: NA

cdr3_aa: CASHGEKGYGYTF
cdr3_nt: TGTGCCAGCCACGGCGAAAAGGGGTATGGCTACACCTTC
j_call: TRBJ1-2
cdr3_length: 13
clone_size: NA
v_call: TRBV2
d_call: NA

cdr3_aa: CASSPQRRGNGYTF
cdr3_nt: TGTGCCAGCAGCCCCCAGCGGAGGGGAAATGGCTACACCTTC
j_call: TRBJ1-2
cdr3_length: 14
clone_size: NA
v_call: TRBV7-2
d_call: NA

cdr3_aa: CASSLGGTSTDTQYF
cdr3_nt: TGCGCCAGCAGCTTAGGGGGCACTAGCACAGATACGCAGTATTTT
j_call: TRBJ2-3
cdr3_length: 15
clone_size: NA
v_call: TRBV5-1
d_call: TRBD1

cdr3_aa: CASSPARTSGSYNEQFF
cdr3_nt: TGTGCCAGCTCACCTGCCCGGACTAGCGGGTCCTACAATGAGCAGTTCTTC
j_call: TRBJ2-1
cdr3_length: 17
clone_size: NA
v_call: TRBV18
d_call: TRBD2

cdr3_aa: CASSLVNNEKLFF
cdr3_nt: TGTGCCAGCAGCTTAGTCAATAATGAAAAACTGTTTTTT
j_call: TRBJ1-4
cdr3_length: 13
clone_size: NA
v_call: TRBV7-2
d_call: NA

cdr3_aa: CASSPDREYYGYTF
cdr3_nt: TGTGCCAGCAGCCCGGACAGGGAGTACTATGGCTACACCTTC
j_call: TRBJ1-2
cdr3_length: 14
clone_size: NA
v_call: TRBV27
d_call: TRBD1

cdr3_aa: CASRRGGTGGEKLFF
cdr3_nt: TGTGCCAGCAGACGGGGGGGGACAGGGGGTGAAAAACTGTTTTTT
j_call: TRBJ1-4
cdr3_length: 15
clone_size: NA
v_call: TRBV28
d_call: TRBD1

cdr3_aa: CASSLGGLGEKLFF
cdr3_nt: TGTGCCAGCAGCTTGGGGGGGCTAGGGGAAAAACTGTTTTTT
j_call: TRBJ1-4
cdr3_length: 14
clone_size: NA
v_call: TRBV5-5
d_call: NA

cdr3_aa: CASSHWTEGNEKLFF
cdr3_nt: TGTGCCAGCAGCCACTGGACAGAGGGGAATGAAAAACTGTTTTTT
j_call: TRBJ1-4
cdr3_length: 15
clone_size: NA
v_call: TRBV3-1/TRBV3-2
d_call: NA

cdr3_aa: CASSPLLAGSYEQYF
cdr3_nt: TGTGCCAGCAGCCCGCTTTTGGCGGGCTCCTACGAGCAGTACTTC
j_call: TRBJ2-7
cdr3_length: 15
clone_size: NA
v_call: TRBV5-6
d_call: NA

cdr3_aa: CASRSGAGGNTGELFF
cdr3_nt: TGCGCCAGCAGGTCAGGGGCGGGGGGGAACACCGGGGAGCTGTTTTTT
j_call: TRBJ2-2
cdr3_length: 16
clone_size: NA
v_call: TRBV5-1
d_call: TRBD2

cdr3_aa: CASSQRGYAGELFF
cdr3_nt: TGTGCCAGCAGCCAACGGGGGTATGCCGGGGAGCTGTTTTTT
j_call: TRBJ2-2
cdr3_length: 14
clone_size: NA
v_call: TRBV14
d_call: NA

cdr3_aa: CASTRTGARNYGYTF
cdr3_nt: TGTGCCAGTACCAGGACAGGGGCTCGTAACTATGGCTACACCTTC
j_call: TRBJ1-2
cdr3_length: 15
clone_size: NA
v_call: TRBV19
d_call: TRBD1

cdr3_aa: CASGSSGANYGYTF
cdr3_nt: TGTGCCAGCGGGTCGAGCGGGGCTAACTATGGCTACACCTTC
j_call: TRBJ1-2
cdr3_length: 14
clone_size: NA
v_call: TRBV18
d_call: NA

cdr3_aa: CASSSRPGGATDTQYF
cdr3_nt: TGCGCCAGCAGCTCGCGGCCAGGGGGTGCCACAGATACGCAGTATTTT
j_call: TRBJ2-3
cdr3_length: 16
clone_size: NA
v_call: TRBV5-1
d_call: TRBD1

cdr3_aa: CASSSASGRASNEQFF
cdr3_nt: TGTGCCAGCAGCTCCGCTAGCGGGAGGGCCTCAAATGAGCAGTTCTTC
j_call: TRBJ2-1
cdr3_length: 16
clone_size: NA
v_call: TRBV5-4
d_call: TRBD2

cdr3_aa: CASSRDSYNSPLHF
cdr3_nt: TGTGCCAGCAGTCGGGACAGTTATAATTCACCCCTCCACTTT
j_call: TRBJ1-6
cdr3_length: 14
clone_size: NA
v_call: TRBV7-9
d_call: TRBD1

cdr3_aa: CASSYSWAGQETQYF
cdr3_nt: TGTGCCAGCAGTTACTCCTGGGCAGGGCAGGAGACCCAGTACTTC
j_call: TRBJ2-5
cdr3_length: 15
clone_size: NA
v_call: TRBV6-2/TRBV6-3
d_call: NA

cdr3_aa: CASSSRRDGSSYEQYF
cdr3_nt: TGCGCCAGCAGCTCGCGCCGGGACGGCAGCTCCTACGAGCAGTACTTC
j_call: TRBJ2-7
cdr3_length: 16
clone_size: NA
v_call: TRBV5-1
d_call: NA

cdr3_aa: CASSPTGSNIQYF
cdr3_nt: TGTGCCAGCTCACCAACAGGGTCGAACATTCAGTACTTC
j_call: TRBJ2-4
cdr3_length: 13
clone_size: NA
v_call: TRBV18
d_call: NA

cdr3_aa: CASSPQDRANTQYF
cdr3_nt: TGTGCCAGCAGCCCCCAGGACAGGGCTAATACGCAGTATTTT
j_call: TRBJ2-3
cdr3_length: 14
clone_size: NA
v_call: TRBV3-1/TRBV3-2
d_call: TRBD1

cdr3_aa: CASRLNTDTQYF
cdr3_nt: TGTGCCAGCAGGCTAAACACAGATACGCAGTATTTT
j_call: TRBJ2-3
cdr3_length: 12
clone_size: NA
v_call: TRBV28
d_call: NA

cdr3_aa: CASSVDRAKNIQYF
cdr3_nt: TGCGCCAGCAGCGTTGACAGAGCCAAAAACATTCAGTACTTC
j_call: TRBJ2-4
cdr3_length: 14
clone_size: few
v_call: TRBV5-1
d_call: NA

cdr3_aa: CSASVDRGLSDTQYF
cdr3_nt: TGCAGTGCTAGTGTGGACAGGGGGCTATCAGATACGCAGTATTTT
j_call: TRBJ2-3
cdr3_length: 15
clone_size: NA
v_call: TRBV20-1
d_call: TRBD1

cdr3_aa: CASSFASRMETQYF
cdr3_nt: TGTGCCAGCAGCTTCGCGAGCAGGATGGAGACCCAGTACTTC
j_call: TRBJ2-5
cdr3_length: 14
clone_size: NA
v_call: TRBV7-2
d_call: NA

cdr3_aa: CASSTGTPRDTQYF
cdr3_nt: TGCGCCAGCAGCACCGGGACTCCTCGGGATACGCAGTATTTT
j_call: TRBJ2-3
cdr3_length: 14
clone_size: once
v_call: TRBV5-1
d_call: NA

cdr3_aa: CASTDRATDTQYF
cdr3_nt: TGCGCCAGCACTGACAGGGCAACAGATACGCAGTATTTT
j_call: TRBJ2-3
cdr3_length: 13
clone_size: NA
v_call: TRBV23-1
d_call: TRBD1

cdr3_aa: CAITRQVTNYGYTF
cdr3_nt: TGTGCCATCACCCGACAGGTTACTAACTATGGCTACACCTTC
j_call: TRBJ1-2
cdr3_length: 14
clone_size: NA
v_call: TRBV10-3
d_call: NA